The 9 T cell receptor beta chains listed next were all sequenced from one sample in a study of cytomegalovirus exposure and HLA in healthy donors. It was with 60 Vbeta and 13 Jbeta primers that the PCR ran. The repertoire was sequenced with immunoSEQ multiplex PCR; TCRdb's copy has only in-frame clones and lacks some. The sample lists 110,000 to 150,000 clones, approximately 77% occurring once. Material for sequencing was PBMCs. The source is a woman aged 50 to 60 in good health and CMV-seronegative.

The chain couples TRBV19 to TRBJ2-2; 8 bases line up with TRBD1. The length of the CDR3 is 15 residues. Trimming removed 5 bases from V and 6 bases from J; junction bases left unmatched: 8. CDR1 and CDR2 from the germline V gene are LNHDA and SQIVND (reference sequence). CDR3 DNA: TGTGCCAGTAGTGTACAGGGGGTCGAGGCCGGGGAGCTGTTTTTT. Protein sequence: CASSVQGVEAGELFF.

The chain couples TRBV5-1 to TRBJ1-2; no definite D call. Germline V gene data show CDR1 as SGHRS and CDR2 as YFSETQ. Trimming cost V 5 bases and J 6 bases, with 11 bases left between them. The length of the CDR3 is 12 residues. In DNA, the CDR3 is TGCGCCAGCAGAACGGGTTTCGATGGCTACACCTTC. It translates to CASRTGFDGYTF. The full variable domain, with the rest looked up from reference TRBV5-1 and TRBJ1-2, is KAGVTQTPRYLIKTRGQQVTLSCSPISGHRSVSWYQQTPGQGLQFLFEYFSETQRNKGNFPGRFSGRQFSNSRSEMNVSTLELGDSALYLCASRTGFDGYTFGSGTRLTVV.

The chain uses TRBV5-4 and TRBJ2-3, with D possibly TRBD1 on 6 matching bases. The V gene's germline CDR1 is SGHNT and CDR2 YYREEE (reference sequence). The CDR3 length is 16 residues. Deletions cut 3 bases from V and 0 bases from J, with 14 bases between. The CDR3 sequence is CASSSGTPRSTDTQYF. CDR3 DNA: TGTGCCAGCAGCTCCGGGACACCGCGGAGCACAGATACGCAGTATTTT.

The chain has TRBV11-2 and TRBJ2-7, with a tentative D call TRBD1 (6 bases). Deletions cut 0 bases from V and 2 bases from J, with 11 bases between. The CDR3 spans 15 residues. Germline assignment: CDR1 SGHAT and CDR2 FQNNGV. The CDR3 DNA reads TGTGCCAGCAGCTTAGACAGGGGTCGAGCCTACGAGCAGTACTTC. Translation: CASSLDRGRAYEQYF.

The chain has TRBV10-2 and TRBJ2-3, with TRBD2 matching over 10 bases. Trimming at V came to 8 bases and at J to 4 bases, leaving 9 bases not matched to a gene. The CDR3 consists of 15 residues. Per the germline V gene, CDR1 is WSHSY and CDR2 is SAAADI. The CDR3 region has the DNA TGCGCCAGCGTAACCAGCGGGGGGGCCCCAGATACGCAGTATTTT. This gives the protein CASVTSGGAPDTQYF.

As for this clone: A far larger clone is one base from this, pointing to a likely read error. The rearrangement uses TRBV11-2 and TRBJ1-6; the D is unclear. V lost 1 base to trimming and J lost 7 bases, with 5 bases between them. This CDR3 is built from 13 residues. Germline CDR1 SGHAT, CDR2 FQNNGV. The CDR3 sequence: CASSLGGNSPLHF. DNA for the CDR3: TGTGCCAGCAGCTTAGGAGGGAATTCACCCCTCCACTTT.

This clone was detected only a few times. This chain links TRBV7-9 with TRBJ1-4, with 8 bases lining up with TRBD1. This CDR3 is built from 16 residues. J gave up 0 bases and V 11 bases, and 11 bases lay outside the gene matches. Germline-derived CDR1 and CDR2 are SEHNR and FQNEAQ (reference sequence). This chain's CDR3 is CASSRQGAATNEKLFF. In DNA form, the CDR3 reads TGTGCCTCGTCGCGGCAGGGGGCTGCAACTAATGAAAAACTGTTTTTT.

The CDR3 region is CASSLSAGAVAGTQYF. The CDR3 region has the DNA TGTGCCAGCAGCTTGTCGGCGGGGGCCGTTGCGGGTACGCAGTATTTT. The chain uses TRBV7-6 and TRBJ2-3, with D tentatively TRBD2 (7 bases). Germline CDR1 reads SGHVS; CDR2 reads FNYEAQ. CDR3 length: 16 amino acids. V was pared by 3 bases and J by 8 bases, with 21 bases between.

The rearrangement links TRBV19 to TRBJ2-3; no reliable D call. Germline V gene data show CDR1 as LNHDA and CDR2 as SQIVND (reference sequence). The ends were cut back, 5 bases at V and 0 bases at J, with 3 bases in the middle. The CDR3 spans 12 residues. The CDR3 coding sequence is TGTGCCAGTAGTCCTAGCACAGATACGCAGTATTTT. Encoded protein: CASSPSTDTQYF.